Presented here are 21 T cell receptor beta chains from one specimen sequenced in a study of CD8 T cells in ankylosing spondylitis. Study-wide results and caveats: A TCR beta motif of eight highly homologous variants appeared characteristic of ankylosing spondylitis blood.

Their antigens remain unidentified. TCRdb re-called the 5' RACE reads through MiXCR, storing one row per CDR3 protein. The data contain hundreds of thousands of distinct CDR3 sequences, around 26% of them seen just once; the ten biggest clones take up under 0.9%. The sample comprised blood, either unsorted or a sorted T cell fraction (not recorded which). These receptors came from a male donor with ankylosing spondylitis.

This clonotype has more than one count but fewer than ten. The CDR3 spells CASSWDRGSEKLFF. The CDR3 coding sequence is TGTGCCAGCAGCTGGGACAGGGGTAGTGAAAAACTGTTTTTT. The rearrangement links TRBV12-3 or TRBV12-4 to TRBJ1-4; 10 bases are shared with TRBD1. This CDR3 is 14 amino acids long. Unmatched junction bases numbered 5, after V lost 6 bases and J lost 7 bases.

This clonotype was counted a few times. The genes are TRBV7-2 and TRBJ2-1; 11 bases align to TRBD2. CDR3 length: 16 residues. With 1 base clipped from V and 4 bases from J, the junction kept 3 bases outside the gene matches. CDR1 and CDR2 from the germline V gene are SGHTA and FQGNSA. The CDR3 reads CASSLDVAGGYNEQFF. The CDR3 DNA reads TGTGCCAGCAGCTTAGACGTAGCGGGAGGGTACAATGAGCAGTTCTTC.

The chain links TRBV12-3 or TRBV12-4 to TRBJ2-4; 10 bases are shared with TRBD2. This CDR3 region has 14 residues. Germline trimming cut 6 bases from V and 3 bases from J; bases unmatched to any gene: 2. As DNA, the CDR3 is TGTGCCAGCAGCCGGACTAGCGGCAAAAACATTCAGTACTTC. It codes for CASSRTSGKNIQYF.

The V gene is TRBV25-1, the J gene TRBJ2-1; 12 bases match TRBD2. V gave up 3 bases and J gave up 5 bases; unmatched junction bases: 5. The CDR3 is made up of 16 amino acids. Germline V gene sequence: CDR1 MGHDK, CDR2 SYGVNS. The DNA for the CDR3 is TGTGCCAGCAGTGACCCACTAGCGGGAGGCCACAATGAGCAGTTCTTC. This translates into CASSDPLAGGHNEQFF.

V is TRBV4-2 and J is TRBJ2-1, with 9 bases that match TRBD1. The CDR3 consists of 15 residues. Germline trimming cut 5 bases from V and 8 bases from J; bases unmatched to any gene: 10. The germline CDR1 and CDR2 sequences are LGHNA and YNFKEQ. The CDR3 region is CASSVRDREADEQFF. In DNA, the CDR3 is TGTGCCAGCAGCGTCCGGGACAGGGAAGCCGATGAGCAGTTCTTC.

This clonotype was recorded at least ten times. The V call is TRBV20-1, the J call TRBJ1-2; D is perhaps TRBD1 (5 bases). In germline, CDR1 is DFQATT, CDR2 SNEGSKA (reference sequence). The CDR3 is 16 residues long. Trimming cost V 6 bases and J 4 bases, with 24 bases left between them. In DNA, the CDR3 is TGCAGTGCCCGAGGTTTGGAGGGACTTTCTAGCTATGGCTACACCTTC. As protein: CSARGLEGLSSYGYTF.

This sequence joins TRBV29-1 and TRBJ1-1; weak D call: TRBD1 (5 bases). Deletions cut 6 bases from V and 3 bases from J, with 14 bases between. The CDR3 spans 13 residues. The germline CDR1 and CDR2 sequences are SQVTM and ANQGSEA. CDR3 nucleotide sequence: TGCAGCGTGCGTAGGGAAGGGGACACTGAAGCTTTCTTT. This translates into CSVRREGDTEAFF.

This clonotype occurred many times. The chain uses TRBV24-1 and TRBJ2-1; 8 nucleotides line up with TRBD1. Losses at the gene ends were 2 bases for V and 0 bases for J; bases not matched to a gene: 5. The length of the CDR3 is 17 residues. The germline gives CDR1 KGHDR, CDR2 SFDVKD. The CDR3 DNA reads as TGTGCCACCAGTGATTCGACAGGGGAAGGCTCCTACAATGAGCAGTTCTTC. Translating gives CATSDSTGEGSYNEQFF.

The chain links TRBV20-1 to TRBJ1-6; D is unclear. This CDR3 spans 13 amino acids. Trimming shortened V by 1 base and J by 8 bases, and 9 bases separated the two germline ends. Per germline, CDR1 DFQATT and CDR2 SNEGSKA (reference sequence). CDR3 residues: CSARVRWDSPLHF. CDR3 in DNA: TGCAGTGCTAGAGTACGGTGGGATTCACCCCTCCACTTT.

This clonotype was detected a few times. The V gene is TRBV24-1, the J gene TRBJ1-5, with unresolved D. Trimming pared 12 bases from V and 2 bases from J, leaving 16 bases between. Germline CDR1 KGHDR, CDR2 SFDVKD. The CDR3 covers 14 residues. CDR3 sequence (DNA): TGTGCCCCCCTGAGATTATGGCGCAATCAGCCCCAGCATTTT. As protein: CAPLRLWRNQPQHF.

The sample holds many counts of this clonotype. The genes are TRBV5-1 and TRBJ2-5, with 14 bases matching TRBD2. The CDR3 length is 18 residues. CDR1 is SGHRS, CDR2 YFSETQ, per germline. The trim removed 0 bases at V and 4 bases at J, leaving 8 bases unmatched. CDR3 in amino acids: CASSLAGTSGRFGETQYF. In nucleotides, the CDR3 is TGCGCCAGCAGCTTGGCCGGGACTAGCGGGAGATTCGGAGAGACCCAGTACTTC.

This clonotype was recorded a few times. This chain uses TRBV7-8 with TRBJ1-2; TRBD1 agrees at 9 bases. CDR3 length equals 15 residues. V lost 1 base and J lost 5; bases outside the gene matches: 5. Looked up from germline, CDR1 is SGHVS and CDR2 is FQNEAQ. Here the CDR3 reads CASSLGPGQGYGYTF. In DNA form, the CDR3 reads TGTGCCAGCAGCTTAGGGCCCGGACAGGGGTATGGCTACACCTTC.

This chain links TRBV6-1 with TRBJ1-2, with 9 bases that match TRBD1. This CDR3 is built from 15 residues. Germline assignment: CDR1 MNHNS and CDR2 SASEGT. The J segment lost 4 bases and the V segment lost 8 bases, leaving 11 bases of the junction unmatched. CDR3 amino acids: CASGTGQVSLYGYTF. CDR3 bases: TGTGCCAGCGGGACAGGGCAGGTTTCTCTCTATGGCTACACCTTC.

This clonotype came up a few times. This rearrangement joins TRBV20-1 to TRBJ2-2; 9 nucleotides align to TRBD2. The CDR3 loop spans 16 amino acids. Losses at the gene ends were 2 bases for V and 7 bases for J; bases not matched to a gene: 11. The germline gives CDR1 DFQATT, CDR2 SNEGSKA (reference sequence). The chain's CDR3 is CSARLRREGLGGELFF. In DNA, the CDR3 is TGCAGTGCTAGATTGAGGCGGGAGGGCCTAGGCGGGGAGCTGTTTTTT.

The chain joins TRBV5-6 to TRBJ2-7; tentative D call: TRBD1 (5 bases). This CDR3 region has 14 residues. V lost 5 bases and J 1 base, leaving 13 bases between the germline ends. Germline V gene lookup returns CDR1 SGHDT and CDR2 YYEEEE. The CDR3 region is CASRTRTISYEQYV. In DNA form, the CDR3 reads TGTGCCAGCAGGACAAGGACAATTTCCTACGAGCAGTACGTC.

This clonotype has just a few counts. For the CDR3, the DNA is TGTGCCAGCAGCCAAGGCACCTATGCCGGGGAGCTGTTTTTT. Translation gives CASSQGTYAGELFF. This sequence joins TRBV3-1 and TRBJ2-2; the D is unclear. CDR1 is LGHDT, CDR2 YNNKEL, per germline (reference sequence). Deletions cut 1 base from V and 6 bases from J, with 9 bases between. CDR3 size: 14 residues.

The rearrangement joins TRBV5-1 to TRBJ1-1; tentatively, D is TRBD1 (5 bases). Trimming removed 5 bases from V and 5 bases from J, with 7 bases in between. This CDR3 contains 11 residues. Germline loops: CDR1 SGHRS, CDR2 YFSETQ. The DNA of the CDR3 is TGCGCCAGCAGAGGGGAGACTGAAGCTTTCTTT. It codes for CASRGETEAFF. The whole variable domain, filled in from reference TRBV5-1 and TRBJ1-1, reads KAGVTQTPRYLIKTRGQQVTLSCSPISGHRSVSWYQQTPGQGLQFLFEYFSETQRNKGNFPGRFSGRQFSNSRSEMNVSTLELGDSALYLCASRGETEAFFGQGTRLTVV.

Written as DNA, the CDR3 is TGTGCCAGCAGCTTAGCGAGGATTCGAGAGACCCAGTACTTC. Translation gives CASSLARIRETQYF. The V call is TRBV7-2, the J call TRBJ2-5; D is unclear. V was clipped by 0 bases and J by 4 bases, with 9 bases between them. Germline assignment: CDR1 SGHTA and CDR2 FQGNSA. This CDR3 is 14 amino acids long.

This clonotype was counted a few times. The J gene is TRBJ2-3, the V gene TRBV5-1; 8 positions match TRBD2. With 0 bases clipped from V and 4 bases from J, the junction kept 10 bases outside the gene matches. The CDR3 is 17 amino acids. Germline V gives CDR1 SGHRS, CDR2 YFSETQ. The CDR3 DNA follows: TGCGCCAGCAGCTTGGTTTTCCAAGCGGGAGCCGCAGATACGCAGTATTTT. This gives the protein CASSLVFQAGAADTQYF.

This clonotype came up a few times. The chain is built from TRBV6-1 and TRBJ2-7; D is tentatively TRBD1 or TRBD2 (5 bases each). The V gene lost 2 bases and the J gene lost 5 bases, with 10 bases spanning the gap. Germline-derived CDR1 and CDR2 are MNHNS and SASEGT. This CDR3 spans 13 amino acids. The DNA of the CDR3 is TGTGCCAGCAGTGAATCAGGGACGAACGAGCAGTACGTC. Protein product: CASSESGTNEQYV.

V is TRBV4-2 and J is TRBJ1-2, with D possibly TRBD1 on 6 matching bases. There are 14 residues in the CDR3. Trimming pared 1 base from V and 3 bases from J, leaving 9 bases between. The germline V gene has CDR1 LGHNA and CDR2 YNFKEQ. In DNA, the CDR3 is TGTGCCAGCAGCCAAGCGGCAGGGGACTATGGCTACACCTTC. Translating gives CASSQAAGDYGYTF.